The source of this TCR beta chain is a study of control samples from healthy donors and cancer patients. Sequenced by immunoSEQ multiplex PCR; TCRdb stores in-frame clones only, minus some. The table shows around 130,000 clones, with under 95% occurring only once. Germline assignment: CDR1 SEHNR and CDR2 FQNEAQ (reference sequence). The CDR3 has 14 residues. Trimming shortened V by 5 bases and J by 8 bases, and 16 bases separated the two germline ends. This TCR derives from a man between 18 and 29 years old in good health. V is TRBV7-9 and J is TRBJ2-1; either TRBD1 or TRBD2 may supply D (6 bases each). The material sequenced was blood. As DNA, the CDR3 is TGTGCCAGCAGCCGGGGGCAAAGTAACCATGAGCAGTTCTTC. Its translation: CASSRGQSNHEQFF.